The 30 T cell receptor beta chains below were found in one sample sequenced in a study of regulatory T cells in long-lasting Graves disease. Libraries of TCR beta came from iRepertoire HTBI primers plus Arm-PCR of CDR3 regions. TCRdb recomputed calls from the multiplex PCR reads with MiXCR, one row per CDR3 protein. The sample has around 430,000 distinct CDR3 sequences, approximately 22% seen once. The time point was: persistent/refractory GD, antithyroid drugs over 5 years with positive TRAb. The TCR library was made from RNA that had been extracted from PBMCs in TRIzol. The specimen was peripheral blood mononuclear cells (PBMCs), collected when the disease was refractory, from a patient treated with antithyroid drugs. These receptors all come from a female donor with Graves disease.

A word on this clonotype: Germline and junction disagree at one end, which may indicate a read error. The chain employs TRBV2 and TRBJ2-7, with 9 bases that match TRBD2. Germline assignment: CDR1 SNHLY and CDR2 FYNNEI. This CDR3 is built from 14 residues. The CDR3 DNA sequence: TGTACCAGCATAGGCCTAGCGGGGACCAACGAGCAGTACTTC. Its protein is CTSIGLAGTNEQYF.

The chain has TRBV7-9 and TRBJ2-4; weak D call: TRBD2 (6 bases). CDR3 length equals 16 residues. V lost 1 base and J 1 base, leaving 11 bases between the germline ends. The germline gives CDR1 SEHNR, CDR2 FQNEAQ (reference sequence). CDR3 in amino acids: CASSLGAGRAKNIQYF. The CDR3, as DNA: TGTGCCAGCAGCTTAGGGGCGGGGCGGGCCAAAAACATTCAGTACTTC.

This clonotype was found many times. The V call is TRBV6-1, the J call TRBJ1-1; tentatively, D is TRBD1 (6 bases). From germline, CDR1 is MNHNS and CDR2 SASEGT. V shed 7 bases and J shed 4 bases, with 16 bases lying between them. The CDR3 runs 14 residues. CDR3 residues: CASTLPGQLTEAFF. CDR3 DNA: TGTGCCAGCACCTTACCCGGACAGCTCACTGAAGCTTTCTTT.

This clonotype appeared a few times. The V and J genes are TRBV6-1 and TRBJ2-2; 11 bases map to TRBD2. Per the germline V gene, CDR1 is MNHNS and CDR2 is SASEGT. The CDR3 totals 16 residues. Trimming at V came to 5 bases and at J to 9 bases, leaving 11 bases not matched to a gene. CDR3 in amino acids: CASSRIAGGPFRELFF. The DNA of the CDR3 is TGTGCCAGCAGTAGGATAGCGGGAGGGCCGTTCCGGGAGCTGTTTTTT.

This clonotype was counted ten times or more. The chain joins TRBV2 to TRBJ1-1; D ambiguous. Germline V gene sequence: CDR1 SNHLY, CDR2 FYNNEI. V shed 6 bases and J shed 4 bases, with 9 bases lying between them. The CDR3 is 12 residues long. The CDR3 here is CASRSRTTEAFF. CDR3 nucleotide sequence: TGTGCCAGCAGATCCCGAACCACTGAAGCTTTCTTT.

This clonotype has more than one count but fewer than ten. This rearrangement joins TRBV7-8 to TRBJ1-5, with 9 bases that match TRBD1. Germline V gene lookup returns CDR1 SGHVS and CDR2 FQNEAQ. The CDR3 consists of 14 residues. V shed 5 bases and J 7 bases; nucleotides not matched to a gene: 6. The CDR3 is CASSVDRGRQPQHF. CDR3 DNA: TGTGCCAGCAGCGTGGACAGGGGTAGGCAGCCCCAGCATTTT.

This clonotype was seen at least ten times. V gene TRBV6-1 combines with J gene TRBJ2-2; 8 positions match TRBD1. The CDR3 consists of 17 residues. V lost 4 bases, J lost 1 base, and 8 bases stayed unmatched. Germline CDR1 and CDR2: MNHNS and SASEGT. CDR3 sequence: CASSGRPGTGNTGELFF. The DNA for the CDR3 is TGTGCCAGCAGTGGAAGGCCCGGGACAGGGAACACCGGGGAGCTGTTTTTT.

This clonotype was seen many times. V is TRBV6-1 and J is TRBJ1-1; perhaps TRBD1 as D (6 bases). V lost 4 bases and J 3 bases, leaving 21 bases between the germline ends. Germline values: CDR1 MNHNS, CDR2 SASEGT. CDR3 length equals 17 residues. The CDR3 DNA sequence: TGTGCCAGCAGTGCCTCAGCCGGTGGCAGGGGTGACACTGAAGCTTTCTTT. The encoded protein is CASSASAGGRGDTEAFF.

The gene calls are TRBV7-2 and TRBJ2-3; 9 bases agree with TRBD2. The V gene's germline CDR1 is SGHTA and CDR2 FQGNSA. Trimming cost V 1 base and J 1 base; bases outside gene matches: 6. The CDR3 totals 17 residues. In DNA form, the CDR3 reads TGTGCCAGCAGCTTAGGCGGGGCTAGCGGGGGCACAGATACGCAGTATTTT. Encoded protein: CASSLGGASGGTDTQYF. The complete variable domain, with remaining parts taken from reference TRBV7-2 and TRBJ2-3, reads GAGVSQSPSNKVTEKGKDVELRCDPISGHTALYWYRQSLGQGLEFLIYFQGNSAPDKSGLPSDRFSAERTGGSVSTLTIQRTQQEDSAVYLCASSLGGASGGTDTQYFGPGTRLTVL.

On this clonotype itself: A much larger clone differs from this one at a single base, so this may be a read error. The rearrangement uses TRBV5-5 and TRBJ1-1; D may be TRBD1 (5 bases). The CDR3 has 16 amino acids. Germline V gives CDR1 SGHKS, CDR2 YYEKEE (reference sequence). The V gene lost 4 bases and the J gene lost 2 bases, with 18 bases spanning the gap. This chain's CDR3 is CASSPTGPRANTEAFF. The CDR3 bases are TGTGCCAGCAGCCCGACGGGGCCCAGGGCCAACACTGAAGCTTTCTTT. The entire variable domain, with the rest obtained from reference TRBV5-5 and TRBJ1-1, is as follows: DAGVTQSPTHLIKTRGQQVTLRCSPISGHKSVSWYQQVLGQGPQFIFQYYEKEERGRGNFPDRFSARQFPNYSSELNVNALLLGDSALYLCASSPTGPRANTEAFFGQGTRLTVV.

The gene calls are TRBV11-2 and TRBJ1-5, with D possibly being TRBD1 (5 bases). CDR1 and CDR2 (germline): SGHAT, FQNNGV. The CDR3 consists of 16 residues. V lost 0 bases to trimming and J lost 2 bases, with 11 bases between them. The CDR3 loop is CASSLDGAGGNQPQHF. DNA of the CDR3: TGTGCCAGCAGCTTAGATGGGGCAGGAGGCAATCAGCCCCAGCATTTT.

V usage is TRBV6-1 and J usage is TRBJ1-1, with D unresolved. The CDR3 spans 14 residues. V dropped 8 bases and J dropped 4 bases, with 17 bases sitting between them. CDR1 MNHNS and CDR2 SASEGT come from the germline V gene. The DNA for the CDR3 is TGTGCCAGCGGGCGAGGGCAGGCTTCCACTGAAGCTTTCTTT. Protein: CASGRGQASTEAFF.

This clonotype was observed at least ten times. The chain joins TRBV28 to TRBJ2-2; D is ambiguous. This CDR3 has 14 residues. Deletions cut 2 bases from V and 4 bases from J, with 8 bases between. Germline CDR1 MDHEN, CDR2 SYDVKM. The CDR3, as DNA: TGTGCCAGCAGTTTAGTTCGACTCACCGGGGAGCTGTTTTTT. It translates to CASSLVRLTGELFF.

This chain links TRBV7-2 with TRBJ1-5; D unresolved. Trimming left V 5 bases short and J 9 bases short, with 17 bases between. CDR3 length: 14 residues. CDR1 is SGHTA, CDR2 FQGNSA, per germline. CDR3 bases: TGTGCCAGCAGCCCACGTTGGTCCCCGGGGCCCCAGCATTTT. As protein: CASSPRWSPGPQHF.

Ten or more counts support this clonotype. V and J are TRBV2 and TRBJ1-2; perhaps TRBD1 as D (5 bases). Trimming took off 7 bases at V and 4 bases at J, with 13 bases between the two ends. This CDR3 comprises 13 residues. Germline CDR1 is SNHLY and CDR2 is FYNNEI. This CDR3 is CASKGTGSYGYTF. CDR3 bases: TGTGCCAGCAAGGGGACGGGGAGCTATGGCTACACCTTC.

A note on this clonotype: A much larger clone lies a single base off, so this may be a read error. The rearrangement joins TRBV20-1 to TRBJ2-7; 10 bases align to TRBD2. Germline V gene data show CDR1 as DFQATT and CDR2 as SNEGSKA (reference sequence). The trim removed 8 bases at V and 2 bases at J, leaving 9 bases unmatched. The CDR3 extends over 14 amino acids. CDR3 nucleotides: TGCAGTACTACCCGGACTAGCGGAACCTACGAGCAGTACTTC. This sequence encodes CSTTRTSGTYEQYF.

This clonotype showed up just a few times. The chain employs TRBV20-1 and TRBJ2-2; the match to TRBD2 covers 9 bases. The CDR3 runs to 15 residues. CDR1 and CDR2 from the germline V gene are DFQATT and SNEGSKA (reference sequence). The V and J ends lost 0 bases and 4 bases, in that order; junction bases with no gene match: 3. The CDR3 bases are TGCAGTGCTAGAGATGCGGGGGGGTCCACCGGGGAGCTGTTTTTT. It encodes CSARDAGGSTGELFF.

The chain recombines TRBV30 with TRBJ1-4; D unresolved. The germline CDR1 and CDR2 sequences are GTSNPN and SVGIG (reference sequence). The V end was cut by 2 bases, the J end by 0 bases, with 13 bases between. There are 16 residues in the CDR3. The CDR3 DNA is TGTGCCTGGAGTAAGGGCGGAGGCGCAACTAATGAAAAACTGTTTTTT. Its translation is CAWSKGGGATNEKLFF.

The chain links TRBV5-1 to TRBJ2-4; 7 nucleotides agree with TRBD2. V lost 0 bases and J lost 8; bases outside the gene matches: 11. The CDR3 sequence is 16 residues long. CDR1 and CDR2 (germline): SGHRS, YFSETQ. The CDR3 spells CASSLGGGRGLDIQYF. The CDR3 bases are TGCGCCAGCAGCTTGGGAGGCGGGAGAGGGCTGGACATTCAGTACTTC.

Details on this clonotype: Germline is not matched at one junction end, which may reflect a read error. The chain is built from TRBV5-1 and TRBJ2-7; 9 bases match TRBD1. The CDR3 extends over 14 amino acids. Germline CDR1 is SGHRS and CDR2 is YFSETQ. DNA for the CDR3: TGTGCCAGCAGCTTTTTACAGGGGGCCCACGAGCAGTACTTC. Its protein product is CASSFLQGAHEQYF.

There are a few counts of this clonotype. The chain uses TRBV19 and TRBJ2-1; D might be TRBD2 (6 bases). The V end was cut by 5 bases, the J end by 1 base, with 12 bases between. The CDR3 is 15 amino acids. Germline-derived CDR1 and CDR2 are LNHDA and SQIVND (reference sequence). The CDR3: CASSLRGGSYNEQFF. The DNA for the CDR3 is TGTGCCAGTAGTTTACGCGGAGGGTCCTACAATGAGCAGTTCTTC. The whole variable domain, remainder taken from reference TRBV19 and TRBJ2-1, is DGGITQSPKYLFRKEGQNVTLSCEQNLNHDAMYWYRQDPGQGLRLIYYSQIVNDFQKGDIAEGYSVSREKKESFPLTVTSAQKNPTAFYLCASSLRGGSYNEQFFGPGTRLTVL.

The chain joins TRBV7-3 to TRBJ2-5, with 10 bases aligning to TRBD2. This CDR3 is built from 15 residues. Unmatched junction bases numbered 5, after V lost 5 bases and J lost 2 bases. Germline CDR1 is SGHTA and CDR2 is FQGTGA. CDR3 sequence (DNA): TGTGCCAGCAGCGTCGGGACTAGCGATCAAGAGACCCAGTACTTC. This sequence encodes CASSVGTSDQETQYF.

Turning to this clonotype: One junction end disagrees with the germline gene, perhaps due to a read error. The chain joins TRBV5-1 to TRBJ2-7; D unresolved. This CDR3 comprises 12 residues. Germline assignment: CDR1 SGHRS and CDR2 YFSETQ. The CDR3, as DNA: TGTGCCAGCTCACCATCGAACTACGAGCAGTACTTC. This translates into CASSPSNYEQYF. The variable domain in full, with the rest retrieved from reference TRBV5-1 and TRBJ2-7, is KAGVTQTPRYLIKTRGQQVTLSCSPISGHRSVSWYQQTPGQGLQFLFEYFSETQRNKGNFPGRFSGRQFSNSRSEMNVSTLELGDSALYLCASSPSNYEQYFGPGTRLTVT.

The chain uses TRBV6-6 and TRBJ2-7; D might be TRBD2 (6 bases). The CDR3 covers 13 residues. Trimming pared 0 bases from V and 7 bases from J, leaving 10 bases between. Germline values: CDR1 MNHNY, CDR2 SVGAGI (reference sequence). The CDR3 DNA sequence: TGTGCCAGCAGTTACTCGGAGGGCGGGGAGCAGTACTTC. Translated: CASSYSEGGEQYF.

The table lists this clonotype with a few counts. The genes are TRBV30 and TRBJ2-7; D gene uncertain. V shed 0 bases and J shed 2 bases, with 5 bases lying between them. CDR1 and CDR2 (germline): GTSNPN, SVGIG (reference sequence). CDR3 length equals 12 residues. The DNA for the CDR3 is TGTGCCTGGAGTGTTCGACCCTACGAGCAGTACTTC. It encodes CAWSVRPYEQYF. The whole variable domain, filled in from reference TRBV30 and TRBJ2-7, reads SQTIHQWPATLVQPVGSPLSLECTVEGTSNPNLYWYRQAAGRGLQLLFYSVGIGQISSEVPQNLSASRPQDRQFILSSKKLLLSDSGFYLCAWSVRPYEQYFGPGTRLTVT.

On this clonotype itself: The likely explanation is a read error, given a far larger clone one base away. V and J are TRBV2 and TRBJ1-1; D remains unclear. The V gene lost 8 bases and the J gene lost 0 bases, with 4 bases spanning the gap. Germline lookup yields CDR1 SNHLY and CDR2 FYNNEI. This CDR3 is built from 11 residues. CDR3 in amino acids: CASVVNTEAFF. The CDR3 DNA follows: TGTGCCAGCGTAGTGAACACTGAAGCTTTCTTT.

This clonotype was counted a few times. The rearrangement uses TRBV11-2 and TRBJ2-2; weak D call: TRBD2 (5 bases). The CDR3 totals 18 residues. The germline V and J ends were trimmed by 0 bases and 3 bases, with 17 bases remaining between them. Germline V gene sequence: CDR1 SGHAT, CDR2 FQNNGV. CDR3 in DNA: TGTGCCAGCAGCTTAGATCTTGTGCCACTAGAGGACACCGGGGAGCTGTTTTTT. Translated: CASSLDLVPLEDTGELFF.

This chain links TRBV7-2 with TRBJ2-7; D possibly corresponds to TRBD1 (6 bases). This CDR3 is built from 15 residues. Trimming pared 5 bases from V and 4 bases from J, leaving 18 bases between. The germline V gene encodes CDR1 SGHTA and CDR2 FQGNSA. CDR3 loop: CASSPSPGGGYEQYF. The CDR3 region has the DNA TGTGCCAGCAGCCCGAGTCCTGGGGGCGGGTACGAGCAGTACTTC.

This clonotype was recorded only once. The rearrangement uses TRBV3-1 and TRBJ2-5, with D perhaps being TRBD1 or TRBD2 (5 bases each). Trimming left V 4 bases short and J 5 bases short, with 14 bases between. CDR3 size: 14 residues. Germline V gene data show CDR1 as LGHDT and CDR2 as YNNKEL (reference sequence). In DNA form, the CDR3 reads TGTGCCAGCAGCCCCGCCGGGGCGGAGGAGACCCAGTACTTC. Amino acids: CASSPAGAEETQYF.

The gene calls are TRBV28 and TRBJ2-3; perhaps TRBD1 as D (6 bases). The germline V gene has CDR1 MDHEN and CDR2 SYDVKM. V lost 6 bases and J 0 bases, leaving 13 bases between the germline ends. The CDR3 is 15 amino acids. The chain's CDR3 is CASSLEDRSTDTQYF. The CDR3 nucleotides are TGTGCCAGCAGCCTAGAGGACAGAAGCACAGATACGCAGTATTTT.